One sample yielded the 21 T cell receptor beta chains listed below, sequenced in a study of CD8 T cells in ankylosing spondylitis. MiXCR, run by TCRdb on the 5' RACE reads, gives a single entry per CDR3 protein. The table includes 200,000 to 250,000 distinct CDR3 sequences, roughly 8.2% detected once. Sequencing input: blood, either unsorted or a sorted T cell fraction (not recorded which). These receptors were taken from a female donor with ankylosing spondylitis or in good health (not recorded which).

This clonotype occurred many times. The chain uses TRBV20-1 and TRBJ1-1; unclear D gene. Germline values: CDR1 DFQATT, CDR2 SNEGSKA (reference sequence). The CDR3 totals 14 residues. V gave up 0 bases and J gave up 0 bases, with 8 bases separating them. The CDR3 sequence is CSARDQVMNTEAFF. CDR3 nucleotides: TGCAGTGCTAGAGACCAGGTGATGAACACTGAAGCTTTCTTT.

This clonotype was picked up many times. The J gene is TRBJ2-3, the V gene TRBV18; TRBD1 agrees at 7 bases. Per the germline V gene, CDR1 is KGHSH and CDR2 is LQKENI. The ends lost 0 bases at V and 6 bases at J; junction bases unmatched: 9. This CDR3 is 16 amino acids long. The DNA of the CDR3 is TGTGCCAGCTCACCACCCCAGACAGGGCCCTGGGATACGCAGTATTTT. Protein product: CASSPPQTGPWDTQYF. The full variable domain, in which reference TRBV18 and TRBJ2-3 provide the parts outside the CDR3, is NAGVMQNPRHLVRRRGQEARLRCSPMKGHSHVYWYRQLPEEGLKFMVYLQKENIIDESGMPKERFSAEFPKEGPSILRIQQVVRGDSAAYFCASSPPQTGPWDTQYFGPGTRLTVL.

This clonotype was detected many times. The CDR3 here is CASGGAYSYEQYF. The CDR3 DNA sequence: TGTGCCAGCGGAGGGGCCTACTCCTACGAGCAGTACTTC. The rearrangement links TRBV12-3 or TRBV12-4 to TRBJ2-7, with D possibly being TRBD2 (6 bases). The CDR3 is made up of 13 amino acids. V lost 8 bases, J lost 0 bases, and 11 bases lay in between.

This clonotype was detected many times. CDR3: CSARKTARDEQFF. CDR3 coding DNA: TGCAGTGCTAGAAAGACTGCCAGGGATGAGCAGTTCTTC. The chain combines TRBV20-1 with TRBJ2-1; possibly TRBD1 for D (5 bases). V was pared by 2 bases and J by 8 bases, with 13 bases between. Germline V gives CDR1 DFQATT, CDR2 SNEGSKA (reference sequence). This CDR3 is 13 amino acids long.

This clonotype was counted a few times. The rearrangement joins TRBV4-3 to TRBJ2-4, with 7 positions matching TRBD2. CDR3 length equals 17 residues. Germline assignment: CDR1 LGHNA and CDR2 YSLEER. V gave up 3 bases and J gave up 4 bases; unmatched junction bases: 12. CDR3 bases: TGCGCCAGCAGCCAGCGGGGGAGAGGGCCAGGGAAAAACATTCAGTACTTC. Protein product: CASSQRGRGPGKNIQYF.

The table lists this clonotype with many counts. CDR3 loop: CSASRTDGYNEKLFF. The CDR3 coding sequence is TGCAGTGCTAGCCGTACCGACGGATATAATGAAAAACTGTTTTTT. This chain uses TRBV20-1 with TRBJ1-4; D uncertain. V was pared by 3 bases and J by 4 bases, with 15 bases between. Germline-derived CDR1 and CDR2 are DFQATT and SNEGSKA (reference sequence). This CDR3 is 15 amino acids long.

This clonotype was seen a single time. A clone one base away is much larger, so this may be a read error. CDR3 protein: CASSLGGASDYEQYF. In DNA form, the CDR3 reads TGTGCCAGCAGCTTGGGTGGGGCTAGCGACTACGAGCAGTACTTC. The chain combines TRBV5-6 with TRBJ2-7; perhaps TRBD2 as D (6 bases). V lost 0 bases to trimming and J lost 3 bases, with 13 bases between them. CDR3 size: 15 residues. Germline CDR1 SGHDT, CDR2 YYEEEE.

This clonotype was seen many times. V is TRBV28 and J is TRBJ1-2, with 7 bases identical to TRBD1. J lost 3 bases, V lost 10 bases, and 11 bases had no gene match. This CDR3 contains 14 residues. CDR1 and CDR2 (germline): MDHEN, SYDVKM. The CDR3 here is CATYLRGLDYGYTF. CDR3 coding DNA: TGTGCCACTTACCTAAGGGGGCTCGACTATGGCTACACCTTC.

This clonotype occurred many times. The chain has TRBV20-1 and TRBJ1-5; 7 bases align to TRBD1. The CDR3 loop spans 14 amino acids. The V segment lost 2 bases and the J segment 5 bases; nucleotides outside the gene matches: 6. Per germline, CDR1 DFQATT and CDR2 SNEGSKA (reference sequence). The CDR3 loop reads CSARPGTADQPQHF. The CDR3 DNA is TGCAGTGCTAGACCCGGGACAGCCGATCAGCCCCAGCATTTT.

This clonotype was seen a handful of times. It may be a read error: a sequence one base away is much more abundant. The rearrangement joins TRBV20-1 to TRBJ2-7; D possibly corresponds to TRBD1 (5 bases). The CDR3 covers 13 residues. Germline assignment: CDR1 DFQATT and CDR2 SNEGSKA (reference sequence). V lost 3 bases and J 0 bases, leaving 9 bases between the germline ends. In nucleotides, the CDR3 is TGCAGTGCTAGTAGCAGGGCCTCCTACGAGCAGTACTTC. As protein: CSASSRASYEQYF.

This clonotype has ten or more counts. The chain carries TRBV7-9 and TRBJ2-1; 8 nucleotides line up with TRBD2. This CDR3 spans 16 amino acids. With V trimmed by 1 base and J by 4 bases, 6 bases remained unmatched. Germline assignment: CDR1 SEHNR and CDR2 FQNEAQ (reference sequence). The CDR3 region has the DNA TGTGCCAGCAGCTTAGAGGCGGGAGGCAGGTACAATGAGCAGTTCTTC. Translation: CASSLEAGGRYNEQFF. Full variable domain (rest looked up from reference TRBV7-9 and TRBJ2-1): DTGVSQNPRHKITKRGQNVTFRCDPISEHNRLYWYRQTLGQGPEFLTYFQNEAQLEKSRLLSDRFSAERPKGSFSTLEIQRTEQGDSAMYLCASSLEAGGRYNEQFFGPGTRLTVL.

The V call is TRBV4-3, the J call TRBJ1-3; 7 bases fit TRBD1. This CDR3 spans 17 amino acids. J gave up 3 bases and V 4 bases, and 12 bases lay outside the gene matches. Germline-derived CDR1 and CDR2 are LGHNA and YSLEER. DNA of the CDR3: TGCGCCAGCAGCCGCAGGGGGACTGGGTCCATTGGAAACACCATATATTTT. Amino acids: CASSRRGTGSIGNTIYF.

This clonotype showed up many times. The V gene is TRBV5-1, the J gene TRBJ1-5; D not resolved. Germline CDR1 is SGHRS and CDR2 is YFSETQ. Deletions cut 0 bases from V and 4 bases from J, with 5 bases between. The CDR3 runs 13 residues. The chain's CDR3 is CASSLAPNQPQHF. Written as DNA, the CDR3 is TGCGCCAGCAGCTTGGCCCCTAATCAGCCCCAGCATTTT.

This clonotype was seen more than once but under ten times. The chain combines TRBV20-1 with TRBJ2-7; 9 positions agree with TRBD2. V dropped 3 bases and J dropped 2; count of bases not matched to a gene: 8. The germline gives CDR1 DFQATT, CDR2 SNEGSKA (reference sequence). CDR3 length: 15 amino acids. CDR3 sequence (DNA): TGCAGTGCTAGGATGTCGCTAGCGGGGACCTACGAGCAGTACTTC. Its protein product is CSARMSLAGTYEQYF.

In its sample, this clonotype was seen many times. The V gene is TRBV12-5, the J gene TRBJ1-1, with 7 bases that match TRBD1. CDR3 length: 13 amino acids. Germline V lookup: CDR1 LGHNT, CDR2 FRNRAP. The V segment lost 5 bases and the J segment 5 bases; nucleotides outside the gene matches: 5. The CDR3: CASGRGRGTEAFF. The CDR3 DNA follows: TGTGCTAGTGGTAGGGGGCGCGGGACTGAAGCTTTCTTT.

This clonotype was seen repeatedly, ten times or more. The J gene is TRBJ2-7, the V gene TRBV27; unclear D gene. The CDR3 has 15 residues. Trimming shortened V by 1 base and J by 0 bases, and 10 bases separated the two germline ends. Germline CDR1 is MNHEY and CDR2 is SMNVEV (reference sequence). CDR3 loop: CASSLWAESSYEQYF. The CDR3 nucleotides read TGTGCCAGCAGTTTATGGGCAGAAAGCTCCTACGAGCAGTACTTC.

This clonotype has just a few counts. J is TRBJ2-7 and V is TRBV29-1; no reliable D call. The CDR3 loop spans 12 amino acids. CDR1 and CDR2 (germline): SQVTM, ANQGSEA. The V and J ends lost 6 bases and 0 bases respectively, with 9 bases between them. CDR3 DNA sequence: TGCAGCGTAGTCATAAGCTCCTACGAGCAGTACTTC. Its protein is CSVVISSYEQYF.

V usage is TRBV25-1 and J usage is TRBJ2-5; D might be TRBD2 (5 bases). This CDR3 is built from 14 residues. V was trimmed by 6 bases and J by 3 bases, leaving 14 bases between them. Germline CDR1 is MGHDK and CDR2 is SYGVNS. DNA for the CDR3: TGTGCCAGCAGCGGTTTTGAGGGAGAAGAGACCCAGTACTTC. It specifies CASSGFEGEETQYF.

This clonotype was counted at least ten times. The chain has TRBV28 and TRBJ1-1, with D unclear. V was cut by 3 bases and J by 0 bases, with 5 bases left in between. This CDR3 spans 13 amino acids. Germline CDR1 and CDR2: MDHEN and SYDVKM. The CDR3 bases are TGTGCCAGCAGTTTTCCCTTGAACACTGAAGCTTTCTTT. Encoded protein: CASSFPLNTEAFF.

This clonotype was recorded at least ten times. V and J are TRBV20-1 and TRBJ2-5; no definite D call. V shed 0 bases and J shed 3 bases, with 11 bases lying between them. Germline CDR1 is DFQATT and CDR2 is SNEGSKA (reference sequence). The CDR3 is 14 amino acids. This CDR3 is CSARDSLGKETQYF. CDR3 nucleotide sequence: TGCAGTGCTAGAGATAGTCTGGGAAAAGAGACCCAGTACTTC.

V and J are TRBV7-2 and TRBJ1-1; the D is unclear. Trimming removed 1 base at V and 7 bases at J, with 10 bases between. The CDR3 sequence is 13 residues long. The germline V gene has CDR1 SGHTA and CDR2 FQGNSA. CDR3 nucleotides: TGTGCCAGCAGCTTAGGTCGCGCTATTGAAGCTTTCTTT. This sequence encodes CASSLGRAIEAFF.